Given below is one T cell receptor beta chain in context. Antigen: not known. The naive CD8 subset, CD45RO-negative cells positively selected for CCR7, excluded terminally differentiated effector memory CD45RA+ cells. All donors were healthy HIV-negative adults lacking recent acute infections or vaccinations. This record comes from a study of shared clonotypes between healthy human individuals. Study-wide findings and caveats: Naive subsets, compared against memory subsets, generally had larger estimated richness values.

Here immunoSEQ multiplex PCR was the method, and the copy in TCRdb shows in-frame clones only, minus some. The sample records around 2,000,000 clones, less than 95% being singletons. Trimming left V 2 bases short and J 8 bases short, with 13 bases between. Germline CDR1 SGHRS, CDR2 YFSETQ. The CDR3 has 13 amino acids. The V call is TRBV5-1, the J call TRBJ1-2; maybe TRBD1 (5 bases). The sample consisted of naive CD8+ T cells sorted from blood. The receptor was derived from a man younger than 35 in good health. This CDR3 is CASSLAGSGGYTF. DNA for the CDR3: TGCGCCAGCAGCTTAGCAGGGTCAGGGGGCTACACCTTC.